The 4 T cell receptor beta chains in this list originate from one sample, sequenced in a study of immune characterization of retroperitoneal liposarcoma. From the PCR reads, TCRdb called clonotypes with MiXCR, one entry per CDR3 protein. The profile shows 12,000 or so distinct CDR3 sequences, about a quarter of them singletons. Sequencing was carried out using tumor tissue. All receptors derive from a female donor with retroperitoneal liposarcoma.

This clonotype came up a few times. The J gene is TRBJ2-1, the V gene TRBV12-3 or TRBV12-4; TRBD2 aligns across 8 bases. V lost 8 bases, J lost 4 bases, and 10 bases stayed unmatched. The CDR3 loop spans 15 amino acids. CDR3 loop: CASRPPAGGYNEQFF. The CDR3 DNA is TGTGCCAGCCGACCTCCGGCGGGGGGATACAATGAGCAGTTCTTC.

This clonotype was detected many times. The J gene is TRBJ2-1, the V gene TRBV10-2; 13 nucleotides align to TRBD2. From germline, CDR1 is WSHSY and CDR2 SAAADI. The junction had 5 bases not matched to a gene; V was cut back by 6 bases and J by 6 bases. This CDR3 spans 15 amino acids. The CDR3 region is CASRVRTSGSNEQFF. CDR3 DNA: TGCGCCAGCAGAGTTAGGACTAGCGGGAGCAATGAGCAGTTCTTC.

The chain carries TRBV10-3 and TRBJ1-1, with 7 bases lining up with TRBD1. CDR3 length: 14 amino acids. The germline CDR1 and CDR2 sequences are ENHRY and SYGVKD. V dropped 6 bases and J dropped 1; count of bases not matched to a gene: 5. The CDR3 is CAIRIQGRNTEAFF. The CDR3, as DNA: TGTGCCATCAGAATACAGGGGCGGAACACTGAAGCTTTCTTT.

This rearrangement joins TRBV24-1 to TRBJ2-1; 15 bases align to TRBD2. J was trimmed by 9 bases and V by 3 bases; bases with no gene match: 2. This CDR3 contains 15 residues. Germline CDR1 KGHDR, CDR2 SFDVKD. The CDR3 nucleotides are TGTGCCACCAGTGATCCGGGACTAGCGGGAGGTGAGCAGTTCTTC. Residues: CATSDPGLAGGEQFF.